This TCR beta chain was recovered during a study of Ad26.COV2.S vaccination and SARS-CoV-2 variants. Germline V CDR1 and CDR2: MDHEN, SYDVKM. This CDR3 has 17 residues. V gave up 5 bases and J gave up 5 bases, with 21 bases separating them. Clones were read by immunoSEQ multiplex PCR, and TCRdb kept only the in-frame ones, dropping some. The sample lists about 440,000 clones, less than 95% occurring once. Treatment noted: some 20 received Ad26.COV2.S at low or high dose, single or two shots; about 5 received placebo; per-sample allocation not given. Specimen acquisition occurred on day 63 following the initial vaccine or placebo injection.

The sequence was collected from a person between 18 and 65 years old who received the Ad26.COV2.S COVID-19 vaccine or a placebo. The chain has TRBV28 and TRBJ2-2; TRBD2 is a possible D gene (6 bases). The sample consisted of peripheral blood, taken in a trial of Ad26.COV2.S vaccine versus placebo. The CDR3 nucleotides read TGTGCCAGCAGTCCTCGAGGGAGGATCTTCCCGACCGGGGAGCTGTTTTTT. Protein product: CASSPRGRIFPTGELFF.